This TCR beta chain was recorded in a study of OX40 agonist ivuxolimab in advanced cancers. This clone was recorded a few times. Sequenced by immunoSEQ multiplex PCR; TCRdb stores in-frame clones only, minus some. The sample holds approximately 72,000 clones, almost 90% seen once. Patients had blood sampled at baseline and again on cycle 4 day 1 and cycle 7 day 1. The CDR3 contains 14 residues. Germline V CDR1 and CDR2: LNHDA, SQIVND (reference sequence). Trimming left V 6 bases short and J 8 bases short, with 16 bases between. The sample consisted of CD4+ or CD8+ T cells sorted from blood, taken in a trial of the OX40 agonist ivuxolimab. This receptor was obtained from an adult with an advanced solid tumor such as melanoma, head and neck, liver or kidney cancer. The genes are TRBV19 and TRBJ1-4; D perhaps matches TRBD1 (5 bases). CDR3 in DNA: TGTGCCAGTAGCGACAGACCCTGGTACGAAAAACTGTTTTTT. This codes for CASSDRPWYEKLFF.